This T cell receptor (beta chain) is drawn from a study of blood T cell repertoires in COVID-19. Study in general: From the United States, Italy and Spain came samples of acute and convalescent COVID-19. Nucleic acid was either cDNA or gDNA, and it came from T cells, B-cell-depleted T cells, or PBMCs.

Study processing details: Estimation of nucleated cell counts relied on the amplification of reference gene primers. Assay: immunoSEQ multiplex PCR; the TCRdb copy retains only in-frame clones and omits some. D and trimming were read from the DNA, whereas the V and J calls and clone size are those reported in that table. Counted here are tens of thousands of clones, 89% occurring once; the ten biggest clones make up 2.7%. Germline values: CDR1 SNHLY, CDR2 FYNNEI. The CDR3 totals 14 residues. The V end was cut by 6 bases, the J end by 2 bases, with 13 bases between. Those enrolled in Seattle joined during active infection and were followed longitudinally afterward.

This sequence originates from a man in his fifties with COVID-19, enrolled during active disease. This chain connects TRBV2 to TRBJ1-1; D call uncertain. The sequenced sample was peripheral blood. CDR3 bases: TGTGCCAGCAGGCCAGACAACTTCAACACTGAAGCTTTCTTT. Translated, it gives CASRPDNFNTEAFF.